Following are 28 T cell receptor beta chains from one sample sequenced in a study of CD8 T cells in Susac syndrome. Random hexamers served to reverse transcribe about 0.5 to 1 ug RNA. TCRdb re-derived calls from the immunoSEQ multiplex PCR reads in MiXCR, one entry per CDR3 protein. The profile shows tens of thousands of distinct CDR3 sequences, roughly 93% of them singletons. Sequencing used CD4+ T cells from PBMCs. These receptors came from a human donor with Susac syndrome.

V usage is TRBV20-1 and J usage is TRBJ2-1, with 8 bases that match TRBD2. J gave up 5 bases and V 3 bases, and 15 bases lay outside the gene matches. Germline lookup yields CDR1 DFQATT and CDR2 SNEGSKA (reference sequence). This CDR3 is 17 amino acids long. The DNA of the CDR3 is TGCAGTGCTAGTATTCTCCCGGGCGGGGGGAACAACAATGAGCAGTTCTTC. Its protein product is CSASILPGGGNNNEQFF.

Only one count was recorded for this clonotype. This CDR3 is CSARVGTVYEQYF. CDR3 DNA: TGCAGTGCTAGAGTAGGGACAGTTTACGAGCAGTACTTC. This chain uses TRBV20-1 with TRBJ2-7; 7 nucleotides line up with TRBD1. CDR1 and CDR2 from the germline V gene are DFQATT and SNEGSKA (reference sequence). The CDR3 sequence is 13 residues long. The V and J ends lost 1 base and 4 bases, in that order; junction bases with no gene match: 4.

The CDR3 loop is CASTGRLLHCTDTQYF. In nucleotides, the CDR3 is TGCGCCAGCACCGGACGGCTACTTCATTGCACAGATACGCAGTATTTT. This chain uses TRBV23-1 with TRBJ2-3; D remains unclear. TRBV23-1 is treated as an ORF (open reading frame) with a function not yet certain. The CDR3 runs 16 residues. Trimming cost V 7 bases and J 1 base, with 18 bases left between them.

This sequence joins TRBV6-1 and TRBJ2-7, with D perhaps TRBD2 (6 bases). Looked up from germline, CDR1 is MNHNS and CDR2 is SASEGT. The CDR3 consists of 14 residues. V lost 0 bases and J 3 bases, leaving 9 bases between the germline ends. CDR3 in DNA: TGTGCCAGCAGTGAAGCAACCGGGAGCTACGAGCAGTACTTC. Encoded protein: CASSEATGSYEQYF.

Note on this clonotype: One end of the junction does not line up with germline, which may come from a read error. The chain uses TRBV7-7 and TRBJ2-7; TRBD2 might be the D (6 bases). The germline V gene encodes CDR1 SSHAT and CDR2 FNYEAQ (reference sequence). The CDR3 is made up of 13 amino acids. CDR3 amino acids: CASSLAWGDEQYF. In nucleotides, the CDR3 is TGTGCTAGCAGCTTAGCGTGGGGGGACGAGCAGTACTTC.

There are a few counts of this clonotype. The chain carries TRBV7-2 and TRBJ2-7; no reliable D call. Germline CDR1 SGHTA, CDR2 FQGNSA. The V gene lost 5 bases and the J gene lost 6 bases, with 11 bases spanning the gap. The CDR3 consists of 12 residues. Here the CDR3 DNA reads TGTGCCAGCAGCCCCTCATGGGGCGAGCAGTACTTC. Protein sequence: CASSPSWGEQYF.

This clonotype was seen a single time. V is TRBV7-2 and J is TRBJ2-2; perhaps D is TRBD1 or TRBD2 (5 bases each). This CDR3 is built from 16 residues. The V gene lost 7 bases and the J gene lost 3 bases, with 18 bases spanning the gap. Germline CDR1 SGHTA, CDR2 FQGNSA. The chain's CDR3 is CASTRFRGRYTGELFF. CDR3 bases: TGTGCCAGCACCCGGTTCCGGGGCCGGTACACCGGGGAGCTGTTTTTT. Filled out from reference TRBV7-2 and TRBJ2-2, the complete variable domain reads GAGVSQSPSNKVTEKGKDVELRCDPISGHTALYWYRQSLGQGLEFLIYFQGNSAPDKSGLPSDRFSAERTGGSVSTLTIQRTQQEDSAVYLCASTRFRGRYTGELFFGEGSRLTVL.

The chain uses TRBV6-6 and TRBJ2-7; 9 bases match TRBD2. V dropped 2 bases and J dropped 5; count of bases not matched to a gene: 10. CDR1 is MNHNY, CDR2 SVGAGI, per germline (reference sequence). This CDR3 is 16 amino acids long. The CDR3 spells CASSYPEKRGADEQYF. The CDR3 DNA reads TGTGCCAGCAGTTACCCAGAAAAGCGGGGGGCCGACGAGCAGTACTTC.

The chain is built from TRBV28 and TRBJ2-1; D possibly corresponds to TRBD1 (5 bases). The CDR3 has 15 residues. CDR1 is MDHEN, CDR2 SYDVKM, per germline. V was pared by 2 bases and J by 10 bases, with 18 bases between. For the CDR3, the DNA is TGTGCCAGCAGTTTAAGGGTTTTGTTCTCAGGGGAGCAGTTCTTC. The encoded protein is CASSLRVLFSGEQFF.

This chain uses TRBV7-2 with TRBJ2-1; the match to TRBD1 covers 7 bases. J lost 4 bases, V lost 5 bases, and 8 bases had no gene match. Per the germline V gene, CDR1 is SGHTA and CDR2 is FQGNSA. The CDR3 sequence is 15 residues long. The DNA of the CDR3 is TGTGCCAGCAGCCCCGACAGGGCGCGGTACAATGAGCAGTTCTTC. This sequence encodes CASSPDRARYNEQFF.

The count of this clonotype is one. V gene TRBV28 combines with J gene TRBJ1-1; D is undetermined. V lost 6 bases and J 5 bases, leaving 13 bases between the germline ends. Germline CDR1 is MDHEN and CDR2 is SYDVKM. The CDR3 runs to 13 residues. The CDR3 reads CASSRPTGTEAFF. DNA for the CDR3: TGTGCCAGCAGCCGCCCGACGGGAACTGAAGCTTTCTTT.

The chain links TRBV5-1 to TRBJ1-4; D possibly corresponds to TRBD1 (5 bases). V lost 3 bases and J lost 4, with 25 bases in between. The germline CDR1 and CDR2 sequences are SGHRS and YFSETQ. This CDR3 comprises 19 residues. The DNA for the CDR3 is TGCGCCAGCAGCTCAGGGAGCGCAACCTACAGCGGTAATAATGAAAAACTGTTTTTT. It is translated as CASSSGSATYSGNNEKLFF.

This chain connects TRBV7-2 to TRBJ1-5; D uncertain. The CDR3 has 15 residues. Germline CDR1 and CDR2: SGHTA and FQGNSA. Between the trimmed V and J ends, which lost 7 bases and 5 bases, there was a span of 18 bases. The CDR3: CASTPGGNRDQPQHF. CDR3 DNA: TGTGCCAGCACCCCGGGAGGGAATCGAGATCAGCCCCAGCATTTT.

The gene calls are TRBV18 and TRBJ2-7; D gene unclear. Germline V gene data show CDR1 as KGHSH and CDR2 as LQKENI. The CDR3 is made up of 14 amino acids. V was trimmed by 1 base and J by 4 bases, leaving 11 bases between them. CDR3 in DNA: TGTGCCAGCTCACCACAGGAGAAGACGTACGAGCAGTACTTC. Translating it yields CASSPQEKTYEQYF. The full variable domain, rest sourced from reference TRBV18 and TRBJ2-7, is NAGVMQNPRHLVRRRGQEARLRCSPMKGHSHVYWYRQLPEEGLKFMVYLQKENIIDESGMPKERFSAEFPKEGPSILRIQQVVRGDSAAYFCASSPQEKTYEQYFGPGTRLTVT.

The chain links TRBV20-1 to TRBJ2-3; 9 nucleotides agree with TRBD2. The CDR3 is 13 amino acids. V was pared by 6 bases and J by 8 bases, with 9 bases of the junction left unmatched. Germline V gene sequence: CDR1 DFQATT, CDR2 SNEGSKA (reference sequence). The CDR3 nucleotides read TGCAGTGCAGAGGAGGCTAGCGGGGTTACGCAGTATTTT. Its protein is CSAEEASGVTQYF.

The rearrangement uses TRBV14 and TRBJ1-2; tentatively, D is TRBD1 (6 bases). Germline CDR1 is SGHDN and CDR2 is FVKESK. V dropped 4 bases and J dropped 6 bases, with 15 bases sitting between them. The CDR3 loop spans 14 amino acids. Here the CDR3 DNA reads TGTGCCAGCAGCCCCAACTTGGACAGTCATGGCTACACCTTC. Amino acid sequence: CASSPNLDSHGYTF.

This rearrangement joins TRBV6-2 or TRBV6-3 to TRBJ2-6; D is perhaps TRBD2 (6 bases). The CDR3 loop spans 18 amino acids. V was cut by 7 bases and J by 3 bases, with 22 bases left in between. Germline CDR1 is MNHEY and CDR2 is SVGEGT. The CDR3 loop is CASIDVLGGLGGANVLTF. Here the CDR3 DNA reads TGTGCCAGCATCGACGTCCTCGGGGGATTGGGTGGGGCCAACGTCCTGACTTTC.

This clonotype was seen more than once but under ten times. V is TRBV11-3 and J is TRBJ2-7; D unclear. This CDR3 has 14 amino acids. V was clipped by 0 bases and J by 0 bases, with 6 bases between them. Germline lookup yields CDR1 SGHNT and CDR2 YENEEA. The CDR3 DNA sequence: TGTGCCAGCAGCTTAGACAGTAGCTCCTACGAGCAGTACTTC. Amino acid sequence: CASSLDSSSYEQYF.

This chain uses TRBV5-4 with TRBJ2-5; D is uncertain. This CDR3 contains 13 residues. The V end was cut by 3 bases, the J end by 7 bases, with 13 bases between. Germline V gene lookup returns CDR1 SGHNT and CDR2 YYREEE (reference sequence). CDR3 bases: TGTGCCAGCAGCTCGGCCTCAGTTGGGACCCAGTACTTC. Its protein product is CASSSASVGTQYF. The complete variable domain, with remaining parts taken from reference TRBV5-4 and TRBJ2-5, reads ETGVTQSPTHLIKTRGQQVTLRCSSQSGHNTVSWYQQALGQGPQFIFQYYREEENGRGNFPPRFSGLQFPNYSSELNVNALELDDSALYLCASSSASVGTQYFGPGTRLLVL.

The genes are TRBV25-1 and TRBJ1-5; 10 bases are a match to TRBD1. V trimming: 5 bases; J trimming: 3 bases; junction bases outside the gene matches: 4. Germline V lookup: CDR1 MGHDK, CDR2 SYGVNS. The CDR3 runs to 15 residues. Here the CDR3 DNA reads TGTGCCAGCAGTCGGGACAGGGGTTACAATCAGCCCCAGCATTTT. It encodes CASSRDRGYNQPQHF.

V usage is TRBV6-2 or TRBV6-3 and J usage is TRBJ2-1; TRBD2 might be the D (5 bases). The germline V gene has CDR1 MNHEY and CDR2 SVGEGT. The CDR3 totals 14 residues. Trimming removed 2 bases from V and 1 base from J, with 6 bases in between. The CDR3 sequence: CASSYRDSYNEQFF. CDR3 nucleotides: TGTGCCAGCAGTTACCGGGATTCCTACAATGAGCAGTTCTTC.

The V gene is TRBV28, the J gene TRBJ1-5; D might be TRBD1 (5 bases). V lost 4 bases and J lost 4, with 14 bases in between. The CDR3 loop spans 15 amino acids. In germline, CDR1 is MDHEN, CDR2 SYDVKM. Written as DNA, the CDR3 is TGTGCCAGCAGTTCCCAGGGTCATAGGAATCAGCCCCAGCATTTT. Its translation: CASSSQGHRNQPQHF.

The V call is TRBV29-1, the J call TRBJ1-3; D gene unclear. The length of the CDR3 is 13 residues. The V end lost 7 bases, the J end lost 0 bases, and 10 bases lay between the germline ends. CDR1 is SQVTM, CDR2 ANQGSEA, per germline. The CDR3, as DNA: TGCAGCGCCCAGGCTAACTCTGGAAACACCATATATTTT. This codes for CSAQANSGNTIYF.

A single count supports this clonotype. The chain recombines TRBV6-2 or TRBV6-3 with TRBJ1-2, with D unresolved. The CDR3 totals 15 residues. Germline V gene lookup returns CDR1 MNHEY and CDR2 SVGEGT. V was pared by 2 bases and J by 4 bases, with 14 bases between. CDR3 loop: CASSYSGRHGYGYTF. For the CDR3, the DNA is TGTGCCAGCAGTTACAGCGGGAGACACGGCTATGGCTACACCTTC.

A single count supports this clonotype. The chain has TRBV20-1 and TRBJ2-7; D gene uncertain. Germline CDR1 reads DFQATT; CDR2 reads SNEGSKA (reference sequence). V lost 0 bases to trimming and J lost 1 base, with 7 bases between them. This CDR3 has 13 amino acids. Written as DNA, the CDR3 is TGCAGTGCTAGAGAACACGGTTCCTACGAGCAGTACTTC. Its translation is CSAREHGSYEQYF.

The CDR3 DNA sequence: TGTGCCAGCAGCTATATGGAGGGGGCGAGAGGCACCCTCCACTTT. This codes for CASSYMEGARGTLHF. The chain carries TRBV7-2 and TRBJ1-6; 7 bases match TRBD1. Trimming removed 4 bases from V and 14 bases from J; junction bases left unmatched: 14. CDR3 size: 15 residues. Germline CDR1 is SGHTA and CDR2 is FQGNSA.

CDR3 region: CASSGGIYQPQHF. CDR3 DNA: TGTGCCAGCAGCGGTGGGATCTATCAGCCCCAGCATTTT. The V gene is TRBV9, the J gene TRBJ1-5; D is unresolved. The CDR3 consists of 13 residues. V was clipped by 3 bases and J by 5 bases, with 9 bases between them. From germline, CDR1 is SGDLS and CDR2 YYNGEE. Drawing the rest from reference TRBV9 and TRBJ1-5, the complete variable domain is DSGVTQTPKHLITATGQRVTLRCSPRSGDLSVYWYQQSLDQGLQFLIQYYNGEERAKGNILERFSAQQFPDLHSELNLSSLELGDSALYFCASSGGIYQPQHFGDGTRLSIL.

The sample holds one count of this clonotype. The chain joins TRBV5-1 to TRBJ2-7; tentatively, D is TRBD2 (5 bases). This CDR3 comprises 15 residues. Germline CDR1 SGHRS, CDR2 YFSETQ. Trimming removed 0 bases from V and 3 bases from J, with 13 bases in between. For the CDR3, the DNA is TGCGCCAGCAGCTTGGGAGGACTTCCCAACTACGAGCAGTACTTC. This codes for CASSLGGLPNYEQYF.